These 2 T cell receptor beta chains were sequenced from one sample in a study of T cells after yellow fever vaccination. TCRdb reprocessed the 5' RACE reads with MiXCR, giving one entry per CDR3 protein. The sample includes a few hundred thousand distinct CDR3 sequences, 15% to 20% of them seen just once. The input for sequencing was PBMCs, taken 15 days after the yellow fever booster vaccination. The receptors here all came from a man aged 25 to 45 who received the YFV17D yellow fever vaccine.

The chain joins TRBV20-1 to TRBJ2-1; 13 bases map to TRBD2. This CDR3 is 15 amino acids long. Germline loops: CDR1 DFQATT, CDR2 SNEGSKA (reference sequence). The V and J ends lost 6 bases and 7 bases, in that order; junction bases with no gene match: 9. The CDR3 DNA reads TGCAGTGCAGCCGGGACTAGCGGGATAACAAATGAGCAGTTCTTC. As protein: CSAAGTSGITNEQFF.

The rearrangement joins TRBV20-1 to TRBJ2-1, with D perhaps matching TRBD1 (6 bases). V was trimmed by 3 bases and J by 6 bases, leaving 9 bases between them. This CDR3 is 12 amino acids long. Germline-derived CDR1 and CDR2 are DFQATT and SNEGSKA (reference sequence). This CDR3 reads CSARLRGNEQFF. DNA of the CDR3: TGCAGTGCTAGGCTCAGGGGCAATGAGCAGTTCTTC.